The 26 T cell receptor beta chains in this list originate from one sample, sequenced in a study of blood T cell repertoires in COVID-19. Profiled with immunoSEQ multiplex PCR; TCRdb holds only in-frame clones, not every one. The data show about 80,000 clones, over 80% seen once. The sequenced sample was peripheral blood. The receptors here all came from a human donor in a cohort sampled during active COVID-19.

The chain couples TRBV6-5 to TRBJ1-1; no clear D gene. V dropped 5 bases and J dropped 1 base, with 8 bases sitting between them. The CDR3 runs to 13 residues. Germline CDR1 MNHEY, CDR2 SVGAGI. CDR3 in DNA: TGTGCCAGCAGTAAAAACAGGAACACTGAAGCTTTCTTT. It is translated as CASSKNRNTEAFF.

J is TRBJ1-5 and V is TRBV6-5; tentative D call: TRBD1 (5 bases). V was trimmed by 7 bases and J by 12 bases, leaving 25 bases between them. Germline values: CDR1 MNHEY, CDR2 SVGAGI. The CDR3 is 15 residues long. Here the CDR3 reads CASIGHRQGEFSQHF. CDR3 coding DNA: TGTGCCAGCATTGGGCATAGGCAGGGTGAGTTCAGCCAGCATTTT.

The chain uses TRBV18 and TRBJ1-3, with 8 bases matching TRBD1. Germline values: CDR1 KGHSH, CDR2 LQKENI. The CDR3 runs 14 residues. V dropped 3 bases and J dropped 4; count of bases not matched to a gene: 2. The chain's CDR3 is CASSPTGEGNTIYF. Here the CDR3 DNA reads TGTGCCAGCTCACCGACAGGGGAGGGAAACACCATATATTTT.

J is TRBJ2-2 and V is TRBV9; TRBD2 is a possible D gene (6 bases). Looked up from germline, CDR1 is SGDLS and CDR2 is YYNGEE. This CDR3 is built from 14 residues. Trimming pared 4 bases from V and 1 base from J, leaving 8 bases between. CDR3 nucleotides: TGTGCCAGCAGCCCGCGGGGGAACACCGGGGAGCTGTTTTTT. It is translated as CASSPRGNTGELFF.

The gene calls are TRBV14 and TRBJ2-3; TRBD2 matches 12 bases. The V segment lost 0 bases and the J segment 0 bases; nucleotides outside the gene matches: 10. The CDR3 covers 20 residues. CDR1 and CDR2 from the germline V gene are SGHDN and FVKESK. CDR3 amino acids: CASSQDPGHGTSGSTDTQYF. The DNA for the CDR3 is TGTGCCAGCAGCCAAGATCCGGGACATGGGACTAGCGGGAGCACAGATACGCAGTATTTT.

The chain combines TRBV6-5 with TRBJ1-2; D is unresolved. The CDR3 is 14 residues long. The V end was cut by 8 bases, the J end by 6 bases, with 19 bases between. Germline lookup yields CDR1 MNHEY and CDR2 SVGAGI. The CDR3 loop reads CASGLRARRDGYTF. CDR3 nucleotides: TGTGCCAGCGGGTTACGGGCTCGGCGGGATGGCTACACCTTC.

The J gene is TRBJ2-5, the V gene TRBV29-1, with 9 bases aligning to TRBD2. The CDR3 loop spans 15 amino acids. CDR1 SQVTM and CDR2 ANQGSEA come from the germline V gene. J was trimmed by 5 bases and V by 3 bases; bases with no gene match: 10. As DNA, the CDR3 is TGCAGCGTTGAGCTGGCTAGCGGGGCCCGGGAGACCCAGTACTTC. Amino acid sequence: CSVELASGARETQYF.

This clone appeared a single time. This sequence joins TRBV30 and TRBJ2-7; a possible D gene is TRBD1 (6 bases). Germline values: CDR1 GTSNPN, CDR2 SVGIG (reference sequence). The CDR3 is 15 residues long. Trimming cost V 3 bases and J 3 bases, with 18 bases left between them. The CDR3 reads CAWSLGTKIGYEQYF. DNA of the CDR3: TGTGCCTGGAGCCTCGGGACAAAGATAGGCTACGAGCAGTACTTC.

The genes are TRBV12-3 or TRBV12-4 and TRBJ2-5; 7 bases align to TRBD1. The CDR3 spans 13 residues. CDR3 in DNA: TGTGCATCGAACGGGGTACAGGGGGAGACCCAGTACTTC. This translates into CASNGVQGETQYF.

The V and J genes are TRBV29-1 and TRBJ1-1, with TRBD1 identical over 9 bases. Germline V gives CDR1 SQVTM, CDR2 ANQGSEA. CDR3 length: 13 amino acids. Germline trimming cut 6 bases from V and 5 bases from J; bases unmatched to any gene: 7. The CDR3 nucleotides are TGCAGCGTGCAGACAGGGGGAGAAACTGAAGCTTTCTTT. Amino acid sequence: CSVQTGGETEAFF. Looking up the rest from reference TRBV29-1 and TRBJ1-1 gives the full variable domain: SAVISQKPSRDICQRGTSLTIQCQVDSQVTMMFWYRQQPGQSLTLIATANQGSEATYESGFVIDKFPISRPNLTFSTLTVSNMSPEDSSIYLCSVQTGGETEAFFGQGTRLTVV.

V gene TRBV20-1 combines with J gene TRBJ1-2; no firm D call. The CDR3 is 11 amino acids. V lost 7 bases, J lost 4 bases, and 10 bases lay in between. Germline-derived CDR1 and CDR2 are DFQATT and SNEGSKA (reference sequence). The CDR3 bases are TGCAGTGTCAAACCGGTCTATGGCTACACCTTC. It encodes CSVKPVYGYTF.

In DNA, the CDR3 is TGCGCCAGCAGCTTGGACAACAGCGGGAAGACAGATACGCAGTATTTT. This gives the protein CASSLDNSGKTDTQYF. This chain uses TRBV5-1 with TRBJ2-3; 7 bases align to TRBD2. V lost 0 bases to trimming and J lost 3 bases; unmatched junction nucleotides: 7. The CDR3 totals 16 residues. Germline values: CDR1 SGHRS, CDR2 YFSETQ. The full variable domain, with the rest looked up from reference TRBV5-1 and TRBJ2-3, is KAGVTQTPRYLIKTRGQQVTLSCSPISGHRSVSWYQQTPGQGLQFLFEYFSETQRNKGNFPGRFSGRQFSNSRSEMNVSTLELGDSALYLCASSLDNSGKTDTQYFGPGTRLTVL.

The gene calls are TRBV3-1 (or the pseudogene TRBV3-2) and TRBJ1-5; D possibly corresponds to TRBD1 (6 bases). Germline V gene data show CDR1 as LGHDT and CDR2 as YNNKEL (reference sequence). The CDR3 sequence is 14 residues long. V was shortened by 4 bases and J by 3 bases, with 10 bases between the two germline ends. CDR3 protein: CASSPWDTNQPQHF. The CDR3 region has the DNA TGTGCCAGCAGCCCCTGGGACACCAATCAGCCCCAGCATTTT.

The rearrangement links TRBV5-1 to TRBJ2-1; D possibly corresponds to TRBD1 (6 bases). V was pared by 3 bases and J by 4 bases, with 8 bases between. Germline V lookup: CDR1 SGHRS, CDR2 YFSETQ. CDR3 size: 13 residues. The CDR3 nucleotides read TGCGCCAGCAGCTCCACAGGGTACAATGAGCAGTTCTTC. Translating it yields CASSSTGYNEQFF.

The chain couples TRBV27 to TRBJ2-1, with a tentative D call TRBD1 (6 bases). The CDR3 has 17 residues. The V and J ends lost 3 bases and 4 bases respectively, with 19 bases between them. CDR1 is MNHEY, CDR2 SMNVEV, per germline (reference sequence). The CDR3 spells CASSFALTGKLYNEQFF. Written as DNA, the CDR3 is TGTGCCAGCAGTTTCGCCCTCACAGGGAAGCTTTACAATGAGCAGTTCTTC.

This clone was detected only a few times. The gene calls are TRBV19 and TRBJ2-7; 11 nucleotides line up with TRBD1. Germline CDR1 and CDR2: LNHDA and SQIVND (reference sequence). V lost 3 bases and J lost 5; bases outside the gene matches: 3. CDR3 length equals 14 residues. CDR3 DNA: TGTGCCAGTAGTATGGACAGGGGGCAAGACGAGCAGTACTTC. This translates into CASSMDRGQDEQYF.

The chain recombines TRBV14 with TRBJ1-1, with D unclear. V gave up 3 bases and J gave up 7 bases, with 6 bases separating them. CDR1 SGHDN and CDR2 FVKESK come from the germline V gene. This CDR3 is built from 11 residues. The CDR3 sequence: CASSQRGEAFF. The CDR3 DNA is TGTGCCAGCAGCCAGCGGGGTGAAGCTTTCTTT.

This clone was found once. CDR3: CASSEGGASTDTQYF. Written as DNA, the CDR3 is TGTGCCAGCAGTGAAGGAGGAGCCAGCACAGATACGCAGTATTTT. This chain joins TRBV25-1 and TRBJ2-3; D perhaps matches TRBD2 (5 bases). CDR3 length: 15 amino acids. The ends were cut back, 2 bases at V and 0 bases at J, with 9 bases in the middle. From germline, CDR1 is MGHDK and CDR2 SYGVNS.

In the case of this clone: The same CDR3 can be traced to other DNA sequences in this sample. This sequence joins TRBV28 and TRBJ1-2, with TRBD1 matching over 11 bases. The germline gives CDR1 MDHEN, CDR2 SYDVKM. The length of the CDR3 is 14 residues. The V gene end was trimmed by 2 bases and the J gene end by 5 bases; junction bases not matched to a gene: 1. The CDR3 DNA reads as TGTGCCAGCAGTTTAGGGACAGGGGGATATGGCTACACCTTC. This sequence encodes CASSLGTGGYGYTF.

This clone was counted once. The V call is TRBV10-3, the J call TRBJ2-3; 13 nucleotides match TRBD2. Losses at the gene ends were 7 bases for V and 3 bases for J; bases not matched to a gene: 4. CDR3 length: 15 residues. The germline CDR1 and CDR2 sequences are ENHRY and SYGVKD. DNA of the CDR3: TGTGCCATCACCCGGACTAGCGGGAGTACAGATACGCAGTATTTT. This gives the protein CAITRTSGSTDTQYF.

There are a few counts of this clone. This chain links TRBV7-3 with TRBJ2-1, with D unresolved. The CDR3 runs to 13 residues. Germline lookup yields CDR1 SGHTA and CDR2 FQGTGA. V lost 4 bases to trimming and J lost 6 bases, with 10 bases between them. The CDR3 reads CASSSYRGNEQFF. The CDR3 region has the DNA TGTGCCAGCAGCTCGTATAGAGGCAATGAGCAGTTCTTC.

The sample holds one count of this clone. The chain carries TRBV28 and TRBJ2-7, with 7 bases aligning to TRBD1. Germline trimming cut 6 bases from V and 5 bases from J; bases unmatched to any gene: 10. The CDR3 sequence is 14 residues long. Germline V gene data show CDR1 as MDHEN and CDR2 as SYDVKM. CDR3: CASRLGQVGDEQYF. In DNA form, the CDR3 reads TGTGCCAGCAGACTTGGACAGGTTGGGGACGAGCAGTACTTC.

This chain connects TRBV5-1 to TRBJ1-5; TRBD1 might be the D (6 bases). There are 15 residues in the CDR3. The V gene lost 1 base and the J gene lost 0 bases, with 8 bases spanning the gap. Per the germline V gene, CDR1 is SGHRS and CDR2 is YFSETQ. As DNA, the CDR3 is TGCGCCAGCAGCTTGAAGGGGGATAGCAATCAGCCCCAGCATTTT. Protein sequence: CASSLKGDSNQPQHF.

The CDR3: CASRRDAGQGGYEQYF. As DNA, the CDR3 is TGTGCCAGTAGAAGAGACGCGGGACAGGGAGGCTACGAGCAGTACTTC. The chain carries TRBV19 and TRBJ2-7, with 9 positions matching TRBD1. CDR1 LNHDA and CDR2 SQIVND come from the germline V gene (reference sequence). V lost 6 bases and J lost 3; bases outside the gene matches: 12. The CDR3 consists of 16 residues.

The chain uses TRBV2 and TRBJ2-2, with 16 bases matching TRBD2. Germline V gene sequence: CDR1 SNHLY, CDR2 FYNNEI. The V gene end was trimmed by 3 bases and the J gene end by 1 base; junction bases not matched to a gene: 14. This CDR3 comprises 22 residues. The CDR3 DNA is TGTGCCAGCAGTGAGCCCCCCCCGGGACTAGCGGGAGGGCGGCGGAACACCGGGGAGCTGTTTTTT. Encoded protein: CASSEPPPGLAGGRRNTGELFF.

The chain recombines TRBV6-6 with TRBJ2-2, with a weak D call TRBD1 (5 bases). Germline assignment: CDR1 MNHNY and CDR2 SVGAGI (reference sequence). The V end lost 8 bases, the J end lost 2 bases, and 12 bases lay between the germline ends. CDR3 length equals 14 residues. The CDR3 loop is CASEQAINTGELFF. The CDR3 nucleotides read TGTGCCAGCGAACAGGCGATTAACACCGGGGAGCTGTTTTTT.